The 8 T cell receptor beta chains presented below share a single source sample, sequenced in a study of T cell responses to AZD1222 COVID-19 vaccine. Libraries were prepared by immunoSEQ multiplex PCR; TCRdb keeps only in-frame clonotypes and omits some of them. The table includes some 79,000 clones, around 80% detected once. Specimen: peripheral blood, collected 28 days after the second AZD1222 dose. All receptors derive from an adult who received the AZD1222 COVID-19 vaccine.

This chain links TRBV28 with TRBJ2-1; tentatively, D is TRBD2 (5 bases). CDR1 and CDR2 from the germline V gene are MDHEN and SYDVKM. There are 16 residues in the CDR3. The ends were cut back, 4 bases at V and 0 bases at J, with 13 bases in the middle. In DNA form, the CDR3 reads TGTGCCAGCAGTTACCCCCAGCGGAGCTCCTACAATGAGCAGTTCTTC. Translation: CASSYPQRSSYNEQFF.

This chain joins TRBV18 and TRBJ1-1; possible D gene TRBD1, 5 bases. Looked up from germline, CDR1 is KGHSH and CDR2 is LQKENI. Trimming left V 8 bases short and J 3 bases short, with 16 bases between. The CDR3 consists of 14 residues. The CDR3 sequence: CASAPGGSDTEAFF. The CDR3 nucleotides are TGTGCCAGCGCTCCGGGGGGGAGTGACACTGAAGCTTTCTTT.

The J gene is TRBJ2-1, the V gene TRBV3-1 (or the pseudogene TRBV3-2); unclear D gene. The V and J ends lost 4 bases and 7 bases respectively, with 17 bases between them. Per germline, CDR1 LGHDT and CDR2 YNNKEL (reference sequence). This CDR3 has 15 residues. The CDR3 DNA reads TGTGCCAGCAGCCGAACCGACGGCCTGGGGAATGAGCAGTTCTTC. The encoded protein is CASSRTDGLGNEQFF.

The chain is built from TRBV28 and TRBJ2-7; D gene ambiguous. Trimming left V 5 bases short and J 5 bases short, with 7 bases between. Germline-derived CDR1 and CDR2 are MDHEN and SYDVKM. The CDR3 is 11 amino acids. CDR3 in DNA: TGTGCCAGCAGTACGGGCCACGAGCAGTACTTC. The encoded protein is CASSTGHEQYF. Filled out from reference TRBV28 and TRBJ2-7, the complete variable domain reads DVKVTQSSRYLVKRTGEKVFLECVQDMDHENMFWYRQDPGLGLRLIYFSYDVKMKEKGDIPEGYSVSREKKERFSLILESASTNQTSMYLCASSTGHEQYFGPGTRLTVT.

The CDR3 is CASSNMGQGMTEAFF. In nucleotides, the CDR3 is TGTGCCAGCAGTAATATGGGACAGGGGATGACTGAAGCTTTCTTT. V is TRBV6-5 and J is TRBJ1-1; TRBD1 matches 10 bases. The CDR3 runs 15 residues. Germline trimming cut 5 bases from V and 5 bases from J; bases unmatched to any gene: 8. Germline CDR1 is MNHEY and CDR2 is SVGAGI.

The V call is TRBV9, the J call TRBJ1-1, with D uncertain. CDR1 is SGDLS, CDR2 YYNGEE, per germline. The V end was cut by 2 bases, the J end by 11 bases, with 13 bases between. This CDR3 contains 12 residues. The CDR3, as DNA: TGTGCCAGCAGCGTTGCCGACATCCCGGCTTTCTTT. Protein sequence: CASSVADIPAFF.

The J gene is TRBJ1-2, the V gene TRBV2; 9 bases agree with TRBD1. V dropped 4 bases and J dropped 4; count of bases not matched to a gene: 10. In germline, CDR1 is SNHLY, CDR2 FYNNEI. This CDR3 is 16 amino acids long. This chain's CDR3 is CASSVRTGAHGYGYTF. The CDR3 region has the DNA TGTGCCAGCAGTGTCCGGACAGGGGCGCATGGCTATGGCTACACCTTC.

This sequence joins TRBV2 and TRBJ2-2; D gene unclear. V was clipped by 6 bases and J by 3 bases, with 8 bases between them. The CDR3 has 13 amino acids. Germline lookup yields CDR1 SNHLY and CDR2 FYNNEI. This chain's CDR3 is CASSPTDTGELFF. CDR3 nucleotides: TGTGCCAGCAGCCCGACGGACACCGGGGAGCTGTTTTTT. Together with reference TRBV2 and TRBJ2-2, the CDR3 gives the full variable domain: EPEVTQTPSHQVTQMGQEVILRCVPISNHLYFYWYRQILGQKVEFLVSFYNNEISEKSEIFDDQFSVERPDGSNFTLKIRSTKLEDSAMYFCASSPTDTGELFFGEGSRLTVL.